The rows below give T cell receptor beta chains drawn from one sample of a study of shared clonotypes between healthy human individuals. Sequencing used immunoSEQ multiplex PCR; TCRdb keeps in-frame clones, though not all of them. The sample comprises 800,000 to 1,200,000 clones, around 78% of which are singletons, and approximately 0.5% rests with the top ten. Sequencing was performed on memory CD4+ T cells from PBMCs. The receptors come from a man aged 18 to 29 in good health. Some clones in this sample may be carry-over from other donors' samples. The CDR3 runs from the conserved cysteine through the conserved F or W. Fields, in order: clone size, V gene, J gene, D gene, CDR3 DNA, CDR3 protein. The D gene is left open where the match is weak. Only part of the rows carry a size: once, few, many, or a class if the clone is expanded.

>-|TRBV9|TRBJ2-2|-
TGTGCCAGCAGCTCAAAGGCGGGAACCAACACCGGGGAGCTGTTTTTT
CASSSKAGTNTGELFF
>-|TRBV5-1|TRBJ2-3|-
TGCGCCAGCAGCTTACGCAGTAGCACAGATACGCAGTATTTT
CASSLRSSTDTQYF
>-|TRBV7-2|TRBJ1-2|-
TGTGCCAGCAGCTCCAGGGGTCCGGGTGGCTACACCTTC
CASSSRGPGGYTF
>-|TRBV30|TRBJ1-1|-
TGTGCCTGGAGTGTCAGCAGGGAAACTGAAGCTTTCTTT
CAWSVSRETEAFF
>few|TRBV28|TRBJ1-1|TRBD1
TGTGCCAGCACTCGGACAGGGGCCGTCACTGAAGCTTTCTTT
CASTRTGAVTEAFF
>-|TRBV18|TRBJ2-2|TRBD2
TGTGCCAGCTCACCACCGGCGGGAGGGGACACCGGGGAGCTGTTTTTT
CASSPPAGGDTGELFF
>-|TRBV7-2|TRBJ1-3|-
TGTGCCAGCAGCTTACAGGGCGGCACCATATATTTT
CASSLQGGTIYF
>-|TRBV5-1|TRBJ2-5|-
TGCGCCAGCAGCCCGTACCAAGAGACCCAGTACTTC
CASSPYQETQYF
>-|TRBV4-3|TRBJ2-4|TRBD2
TGCGCCAGCAGCCACGACAGCGGGGGAGCCAAAAACATTCAGTACTTC
CASSHDSGGAKNIQYF
>-|TRBV5-1|TRBJ2-2|TRBD1
TGCGCCAGCAACGAACAGGGGGGCGCGAACACCGGGGAGCTGTTTTTT
CASNEQGGANTGELFF
>once|TRBV18|TRBJ2-7|TRBD2
TGTGCCAGCTCACAGGGGCGGGGGACCTACGAGCAGTACTTC
CASSQGRGTYEQYF
>once|TRBV6-5|TRBJ2-7|TRBD2
TGTGCCAGCAAATTAACTAGCGGTTCAGGCGAGCAGTACTTC
CASKLTSGSGEQYF
>once|TRBV11-2|TRBJ2-7|TRBD2
TGTGCCAGCAGCCCCCTAGAGGGGACTAGTTTATCCGAGCAGTACTTC
CASSPLEGTSLSEQYF
>many|TRBV5-1|TRBJ2-7|TRBD1
TGCGCCAGCAGCTCGTCCGGGACAGGGGGCTACGAGCAGTACTTC
CASSSSGTGGYEQYF
>-|TRBV7-3|TRBJ2-3|TRBD1
TGTGCCAGCAGCTCCGGCTCGACAGGGGCTTGGGATACGCAGTATTTT
CASSSGSTGAWDTQYF
>many|TRBV5-1|TRBJ2-7|TRBD1
TGCGCCAGCAGCGCAGGGGACAGTTTACTAGCCTACGAGCAGTACTTC
CASSAGDSLLAYEQYF
>-|TRBV5-4|TRBJ1-5|TRBD1
TGTGCCAGCAGCTCTGACAGGGTGCCGCCCCAGCATTTT
CASSSDRVPPQHF
>once|TRBV5-1|TRBJ2-2|-
TGCGCCAGCAGCTTGGGGGACGCGAATGGAGGGGAGCTGTTTTTT
CASSLGDANGGELFF
>few|TRBV6-1|TRBJ2-5|TRBD1
TGTGCCAGCAGCCGGGACAGGGTGCAAGAGACCCAGTACTTC
CASSRDRVQETQYF
>many|TRBV5-1|TRBJ1-4|TRBD1
TGCGCCAGCAGCTTGGATCAGGGGGCAGCAACTAATGAAAAACTGTTTTTT
CASSLDQGAATNEKLFF
>-|TRBV28|TRBJ1-1|-
TGTGCCAGCTTTCGGCAGGAGAACACTGAAGCTTTCTTT
CASFRQENTEAFF
>-|TRBV4-1|TRBJ1-2|TRBD1
TGCGCCAGCAGCCAAGAGGGGACAGGCAGAAACTATGGCTACACCTTC
CASSQEGTGRNYGYTF
>-|TRBV19|TRBJ2-2|-
TGTGCCAGTAGTACTTCACAGATTACCGGGGAGCTGTTTTTT
CASSTSQITGELFF
>-|TRBV21-1|TRBJ1-1|-
TGTGCCAGCAGCTGGGGGGGACCGAACACTGAAGCTTTCTTT
CASSWGGPNTEAFF
>once|TRBV7-8|TRBJ2-7|-
TGTGCCAGCAGTTTCACTAGCACCTACGAGCAGTACTTC
CASSFTSTYEQYF
>few|TRBV12-5|TRBJ2-6|TRBD1
TGTGCTAGTGGTTTGGACAGGGGAAACTCTGGGGCCAACGTCCTGACTTTC
CASGLDRGNSGANVLTF
>few|TRBV10-2|TRBJ1-2|-
TGCGCCAGCACCACAGGGCCGAGGTATGGCTACACCTTC
CASTTGPRYGYTF
>-|TRBV28|TRBJ1-2|TRBD1
TGTGCCAGCAGGTCAGGGGGGGCCTATGGCTACACCTTC
CASRSGGAYGYTF
>-|TRBV9|TRBJ2-3|-
TGTGCCAGCAGCCAAGCCGATACGCAGTATTTT
CASSQADTQYF
>-|TRBV28|TRBJ2-7|TRBD1
TGTGCCAGCACAGAACAGGGACAGGGAGCCCACGAGCAGTACTTC
CASTEQGQGAHEQYF
>-|TRBV7-2|TRBJ2-7|-
TGTGCCAGCAGCTTAGAAAGGACCGGGGTCGAGCAGTACTTC
CASSLERTGVEQYF
>once|TRBV12-5|TRBJ1-3|-
TGTGCTAGTGGTTTAAGCTCTGGAAACACCATATATTTT
CASGLSSGNTIYF
>-|TRBV28|TRBJ1-2|TRBD1
TGTGCCAGCACAAACCCCTCGGGACAGGGATTTGATGGCTACACCTTC
CASTNPSGQGFDGYTF
>-|TRBV9|TRBJ2-7|TRBD1
TGTGCCAGCAGCGTTAGGACAGGGGGGGTTGAGAAGCAGTACTTC
CASSVRTGGVEKQYF
>-|TRBV19|TRBJ1-4|-
TGTGCCAGTAGTATGCTGCTAACAGGAGCAACTAATGAAAAACTGTTTTTT
CASSMLLTGATNEKLFF
>once|TRBV11-2|TRBJ1-2|TRBD1
TGTGCCAGCAGCCGCGGGACAGTTAAAAACTATGGCTACACCTTC
CASSRGTVKNYGYTF
>-|TRBV28|TRBJ1-2|TRBD1
TGTGCCAGCAGCACCACAGGGGGCAGAAATAACTATGGCTACACCTTC
CASSTTGGRNNYGYTF
>-|TRBV11-2|TRBJ2-3|TRBD2
TGTGCCAGCAGCTTCCTCCTATGGACTAGCGGGAGTGGGGATACGCAGTATTTT
CASSFLLWTSGSGDTQYF
>-|TRBV30|TRBJ1-3|TRBD1
TGTGCCTGGAGTCGCGGGACAGGGGTGGACACCATATATTTT
CAWSRGTGVDTIYF
>-|TRBV11-2|TRBJ2-3|-
TGTGCCAGCACCCTCATGGGGTCAGATACGCAGTATTTT
CASTLMGSDTQYF
>-|TRBV28|TRBJ1-4|-
TGTGCCAGCAGTTTAGGACCACCTACCGGAAAACTGTTTTTT
CASSLGPPTGKLFF
>-|TRBV5-6|TRBJ2-1|-
TGTGCCAGCAGCTTCGGTCAGTACAATGAGCAGTTCTTC
CASSFGQYNEQFF
>-|TRBV5-6|TRBJ2-1|-
TGTGCCAGCAGCTTCTATGGGACGCATGAGCAGTTCTTC
CASSFYGTHEQFF
>-|TRBV6-1|TRBJ1-5|-
TGTGCCAGCATGAACCTCCTTCCTAATCAGCCCCAGCATTTT
CASMNLLPNQPQHF
>-|TRBV19|TRBJ1-1|-
TGTGCCAGTATGACGGGACAGAACACTGAAGCTTTCTTT
CASMTGQNTEAFF
>-|TRBV28|TRBJ1-4|-
TGTGCCAGCAGTTTTATGGGGGTTAATGAAAAACTGTTTTTT
CASSFMGVNEKLFF
>-|TRBV6-1|TRBJ1-4|-
TGTGCCAGCAGATTGGGGACACTGTTTAATGAAAAACTGTTTTTT
CASRLGTLFNEKLFF
>-|TRBV11-3|TRBJ2-7|TRBD2
TGTGCCAGCAGCTTACCGACTAGCGGGAAACTTTTCAGCTCCTACGAGCAGTACTTC
CASSLPTSGKLFSSYEQYF
>once|TRBV5-1|TRBJ2-2|-
TGCGCCAGCAGCTTAAGGGTTAACACCGGGGAGCTGTTTTTT
CASSLRVNTGELFF
>few|TRBV4-1|TRBJ1-4|-
TGCGCCAGCAGCCGTGAAGGGGGACAAGCCGGAGAAAAACTGTTTTTT
CASSREGGQAGEKLFF
>-|TRBV7-2|TRBJ1-4|-
TGTGCCAGCAGCTTAGCGGAGGGCCAGGTCGCGGGAAAACTGTTTTTT
CASSLAEGQVAGKLFF
>-|TRBV9|TRBJ2-1|TRBD2
TGTGCCAGCGGCCAATCCGGGACTAGCAGCTATGAGCAGTTCTTC
CASGQSGTSSYEQFF
>-|TRBV18|TRBJ1-6|-
TGTGCCAGCTCACGGGGGACCCACTTT
CASSRGTHF
>many|TRBV5-5|TRBJ1-5|-
TGTGCCAGCAGCCCGGTCGGGGGCCATCAGCCCCAGCATTTT
CASSPVGGHQPQHF